This TCR beta chain derives from a study of beta chain features in type 1 diabetes (dated by TCRdb to the late 2010s). Background on the whole study: No differences in mean age, gender distribution, total cell number or subset yield were found between patients and healthy donors. The study compared the TCRB repertoires of sorted circulating CD4+ T cell subsets in recently diagnosed type 1 diabetes patients with those in matched healthy donors. Naive and central memory subsets were obtained from all 28 donors, but regulatory and stem cell-like memory subsets were isolated from only 8 patients and roughly 8 healthy donors. A total of some 100,000,000 sorted cells were examined across all samples, and a strong correlation was observed between cell number per subset and RNA yield.

The paper's findings and limits, for the study overall: Because cDNA was sequenced instead of genomic DNA, highly expressing activated cells could be over-represented, though the groups showed no difference in activation or CD3 levels. Type 1 diabetes patients showed a moderate but significant shortening of TCRB CDR3 length in all four CD4+ subsets. The naive, central memory and regulatory TCRB repertoires appeared to resemble one another more closely among patients than among healthy donors. Shorter templates might be favored by PCR, yet because patient and control samples were amplified and corrected together, any such skew would affect both groups equally. Fewer insertions and more nucleotide deletions at VDJ recombination sites were observed in patients with type 1 diabetes, implying thymic rearrangement abnormalities. Only small numbers of individuals were included in the HLA sub-analyses, which left unresolved whether HLA type had any influence on TCRB rearrangement.

The High Capacity cDNA Reverse Transcription Kit was used to reverse transcribe all of the isolated RNA, meaning that expressed TCRB transcripts were what got sequenced. Naive, central memory and regulatory T cell samples underwent deep immunoSEQ sequencing, averaging about 3.5 million total reads per sample. After sorted cells were lysed in RLT buffer, RNA was extracted with DNase-treated RNeasy Micro or Mini kits, with the choice depending on cell number. Each cell subset was processed separately to prevent cross-contamination, with patient and healthy donor samples processed together. TCRB sequences were amplified from cDNA with the immunoSEQ multiplex PCR, producing 87-bp fragments spanning the CDR3 region. Sequencing of the amplicons was performed on the Illumina HiSeq platform. Per the original workflow: Synthetic template baselines were used to correct PCR bias computationally, reads within Hamming distance 2 were collapsed, and singletons that could not be merged were discarded. By aligning reads against IMGT, V, D and J genes, CDR3 length, and insertions or deletions at six rearrangement sites were assigned. Clonotype counts were normalized to sorted cell number within each subset before computing true diversity and Gini coefficients with the tcR R package. The overlap coefficient, calculated on TCRB nucleotide sequences, was used to measure repertoire sharing. Out-of-frame TCRB sequences from naive cells were analyzed to stand in for the pre-selection repertoire. TCRdb's version of the immuneACCESS table is confined to in-frame rearrangements and falls short of the full clone set. An unresolved V gene accounts for under half of the shortfall where checked; the remainder is of unknown origin. The V and J calls and clone size were taken over from that table, and D and trimming were inferred from the DNA. Here the sample has approximately 340,000 clones; more than 12% occur a single time. Approximately 0.019% of the sample lies in the top ten.

Relative to germline, V is missing 6 bases and J is missing 7 bases, with 7 bases of the junction outside any gene match. CDR1 and CDR2, looked up from the germline V gene, are SGHRS and YFSETQ. From the cysteine through the phenylalanine, the CDR3 covers 14 amino acids. Only the CDR3 DNA is retained, 42 bases long and in frame from the first base. A single peripheral blood draw of roughly 0.11 L on average was collected from each donor into heparinised tubes. A BD FACSAria II and a panel including CD45RO, CCR7, CD25, CD127, CD95 and CD27 were used to sort naive, central memory, regulatory and stem cell-like memory CD4+ T cells. Purity was above 98% for every sorted population. PBMCs were isolated right away by Lymphoprep density gradient centrifugation and were stained directly, without culture. To minimize batch effects, samples were stained and sorted in pairs, one healthy donor with one patient per experiment.

This clone was detected a few times. It has no known antigen specificity. Base-call qualities are not available, and no considerably larger clone is one nucleotide away. The sequence came from a woman in her late teens or twenties in good health. The chain links TRBV5-1 with TRBJ2-1, with 10 middle bases fitting TRBD1. Input material: naive CD4+ T cells from blood. The cell subset or site label on this specimen signifies: true naive CD4+ T cells. The sequenced DNA: TGCGCCAGCACCACAATGGGACAGGGGAATGAGCAGTTCTTC. The translation is CASTTMGQGNEQFF. With the rest looked up from the reference TRBV5-1 and TRBJ2-1 genes rather than sequenced, the full variable domain is KAGVTQTPRYLIKTRGQQVTLSCSPISGHRSVSWYQQTPGQGLQFLFEYFSETQRNKGNFPGRFSGRQFSNSRSEMNVSTLELGDSALYLCASTTMGQGNEQFFGPGTRLTVL.